This T cell receptor (beta chain) comes out of a study of cytomegalovirus exposure and HLA in healthy donors. The primer mix had 60 Vbeta and 13 Jbeta primers. The data were produced by immunoSEQ multiplex PCR, yet TCRdb's version contains in-frame clones alone and is incomplete. Among about 170,000 clones listed, roughly 76% were seen once. Unrecorded immune exposures were likely, despite nominal health at sampling. Trimming took 0 bases from V and 5 from J, leaving 8 bases between them. The germline CDR1 and CDR2 sequences are SGHRS and YFSETQ. The length of the CDR3 is 14 residues. Study-wide points: Among TCR sequences, most were rare, though some public TCRs appeared in many donors. Clonal expansion, a later analysis showed, was greater in HLA-associated TCR beta chains than in equally common others. In a later analysis, V- and J-gene trimming of beta chains associated with a DCLRE1C missense variant, replicated independently.

Points on this clone: Its cognate antigen is unknown.

This receptor was identified in a young woman in good health and CMV-seropositive. The sequenced material came from PBMCs. V usage is TRBV5-1 and J usage is TRBJ2-2; no clear D gene. The CDR3 region has the DNA TGCGCCAGCAGCTTGGTGCGTGGTACCGGGGAGCTGTTTTTT. Translating it yields CASSLVRGTGELFF.